This T cell receptor (beta chain) was sequenced in a study of CD8+ T cells in alopecia areata. Study results and caveats: Alopecia totalis/universalis scalp especially showed more expanded CD8+ clones than normal scalp.

After removal of 5 bases from V and 7 bases from J, the junction contained 10 bases not matched to a gene. Germline V CDR1 and CDR2: GTSNPN, SVGIG (reference sequence). The CDR3 runs to 14 residues. cDNA serving as the sequencing template came from extracted, reverse transcribed RNA. Sequenced by immunoSEQ multiplex PCR; TCRdb stores in-frame clones only, minus some. The sample has around 120,000 clones, roughly 50% seen once. For this clone: Its antigen is still unknown.

The sequence came from a human donor with alopecia areata. The source material was NKG2D-low CD8+ T cells sorted from blood. This rearrangement joins TRBV30 to TRBJ2-7; 11 bases line up with TRBD2. CDR3 coding DNA: TGTGCCTGGGTACTAGCGGGAGAAGCGGGAGAGCAGTACTTC. Translated, it gives CAWVLAGEAGEQYF.